These 24 T cell receptor beta chains came from one sample sequenced in a study of cytomegalovirus exposure and HLA in healthy donors. PCR amplification relied on 60 Vbeta primers (plus 13 Jbeta primers). Measured with immunoSEQ multiplex PCR; TCRdb has only the in-frame clones, and not every one. The sample includes around 63,000 clones, 78% of them seen just once. The sample consisted of PBMCs. These receptor sequences come from a man between 35 and 55 years old in good health and CMV-seronegative.

The chain recombines TRBV6-4 with TRBJ2-3; 12 bases map to TRBD2. CDR1 and CDR2 from the germline V gene are MRHNA and SNTAGT. The CDR3 loop spans 16 amino acids. V lost 0 bases, J lost 4 bases, and 2 bases stayed unmatched. CDR3 sequence: CASSDSASGGADTQYF. As DNA, the CDR3 is TGTGCCAGCAGTGACTCCGCTAGCGGGGGGGCAGATACGCAGTATTTT.

This rearrangement joins TRBV6-5 to TRBJ2-6; weak D call: TRBD2 (6 bases). V was clipped by 2 bases and J by 1 base, with 6 bases between them. Germline loops: CDR1 MNHEY, CDR2 SVGAGI. The CDR3 extends over 15 amino acids. The CDR3 here is CASSYGLSGANVLTF. In nucleotides, the CDR3 is TGTGCCAGCAGTTACGGACTATCTGGGGCCAACGTCCTGACTTTC.

V usage is TRBV4-1 and J usage is TRBJ2-3; 9 nucleotides match TRBD2. The CDR3 has 18 amino acids. V lost 0 bases, J lost 6 bases, and 13 bases stayed unmatched. Germline V CDR1 and CDR2: MGHRA, YSYEKL. CDR3 sequence: CASSQDPPSGAPPDTQYF. In DNA, the CDR3 is TGCGCCAGCAGCCAAGATCCCCCTAGCGGGGCCCCGCCGGATACGCAGTATTTT.

This chain uses TRBV2 with TRBJ2-5, with 7 bases identical to TRBD1. CDR1 is SNHLY and CDR2 is FYNNEI in the germline V gene. V was pared by 6 bases and J by 4 bases, with 5 bases of the junction left unmatched. The CDR3 runs to 13 residues. CDR3 bases: TGTGCCAGCAGGGCAGGGGGTACAGAGACCCAGTACTTC. Protein sequence: CASRAGGTETQYF. Combining the CDR3 with reference TRBV2 and TRBJ2-5 gives the whole variable domain EPEVTQTPSHQVTQMGQEVILRCVPISNHLYFYWYRQILGQKVEFLVSFYNNEISEKSEIFDDQFSVERPDGSNFTLKIRSTKLEDSAMYFCASRAGGTETQYFGPGTRLLVL.

This clone was observed a few times. The chain carries TRBV18 and TRBJ1-1; the D is unclear. Trimming removed 4 bases at V and 5 bases at J, with 5 bases between. The CDR3 consists of 11 residues. Germline assignment: CDR1 KGHSH and CDR2 LQKENI. The CDR3 protein is CASSLETEAFF. CDR3 nucleotides: TGTGCCAGCTCACTGGAGACTGAAGCTTTCTTT.

This clone occurred once. The rearrangement uses TRBV4-1 and TRBJ2-7; possibly TRBD1 for D (6 bases). The CDR3 contains 16 residues. V gave up 4 bases and J gave up 5 bases, with 21 bases separating them. Germline CDR1 reads MGHRA; CDR2 reads YSYEKL. CDR3 region: CASSRQTGRGIHEQYF. The CDR3 coding sequence is TGCGCCAGCAGCCGCCAGACGGGCAGGGGTATCCACGAGCAGTACTTC.

The rearrangement links TRBV6-1 to TRBJ1-4, with D tentatively TRBD1 (6 bases). Germline CDR1 is MNHNS and CDR2 is SASEGT. This CDR3 comprises 15 residues. V was cut by 5 bases and J by 6 bases, with 16 bases left in between. Here the CDR3 reads CASSSPGHFDEKLFF. The CDR3 DNA reads as TGTGCCAGCAGTTCTCCGGGACACTTTGATGAAAAACTGTTTTTT.

This clone occurred a few times. This sequence joins TRBV6-5 and TRBJ1-4; 9 positions match TRBD1. The CDR3 runs to 15 residues. Germline loops: CDR1 MNHEY, CDR2 SVGAGI. With 0 bases clipped from V and 7 bases from J, the junction kept 3 bases outside the gene matches. In DNA, the CDR3 is TGTGCCAGCAGTTACTCGTGGGGACAGGGTGAAAAACTGTTTTTT. Protein: CASSYSWGQGEKLFF.

Concerning this clone: Other DNA sequences within the sample encode an identical CDR3. This sequence joins TRBV7-9 and TRBJ2-7; 10 nucleotides match TRBD1. CDR1 and CDR2 from the germline V gene are SEHNR and FQNEAQ (reference sequence). With V trimmed by 3 bases and J by 5 bases, 4 bases remained unmatched. There are 14 residues in the CDR3. CDR3 sequence: CASSLGTGVHEQYF. DNA for the CDR3: TGTGCCAGCAGCTTGGGGACAGGGGTCCACGAGCAGTACTTC.

This clone was counted a single time. The genes are TRBV6-1 and TRBJ2-7; 8 bases match TRBD2. Germline-derived CDR1 and CDR2 are MNHNS and SASEGT. V lost 3 bases and J lost 2; bases outside the gene matches: 6. The CDR3 is made up of 15 amino acids. CDR3 sequence reads: CASSDAGTSPYEQYF. The CDR3 DNA sequence: TGTGCCAGCAGTGATGCCGGGACTAGTCCCTACGAGCAGTACTTC.

This chain uses TRBV21-1 with TRBJ1-1; the listed D gene, TRBD1, was not tested against the DNA. TRBV21-1 is a pseudogene. The CDR3 is 15 residues long. The CDR3 bases are TGTGCCAGCAGCAAAGGAAGACAGGGGGGGACTGAAGCTTTCTTT. It translates to CASSKGRQGGTEAFF.

The chain is built from TRBV7-8 and TRBJ2-7; TRBD1 aligns across 9 bases. The CDR3 has 15 residues. J was trimmed by 7 bases and V by 3 bases; bases with no gene match: 10. The germline CDR1 and CDR2 sequences are SGHVS and FQNEAQ. The CDR3 is CASSLAGTGFGEQYF. CDR3 nucleotides: TGTGCCAGCAGCTTGGCCGGGACAGGGTTTGGGGAGCAGTACTTC.

The chain is built from TRBV6-1 and TRBJ2-7; 8 positions match TRBD2. The germline gives CDR1 MNHNS, CDR2 SASEGT. Unmatched junction bases numbered 8, after V lost 4 bases and J lost 0 bases. The CDR3 is 16 residues long. CDR3 loop: CASSGTRGGISYEQYF. The CDR3 DNA follows: TGTGCCAGCAGTGGGACACGGGGGGGCATCTCCTACGAGCAGTACTTC.

The chain couples TRBV7-6 to TRBJ2-3; maybe TRBD2 (7 bases). The CDR3 contains 14 residues. Germline-derived CDR1 and CDR2 are SGHVS and FNYEAQ. Trimming removed 4 bases from V and 5 bases from J, with 13 bases in between. Here the CDR3 reads CASSSGGRVDTQYF. DNA of the CDR3: TGTGCCAGCAGCTCGGGGGGCCGGGTAGATACGCAGTATTTT.

CDR3 bases: TGTGCCAGCAGTGAAGGGACAGGAGCTTTCTACGAGCAGTACTTC. Translation gives CASSEGTGAFYEQYF. J is TRBJ2-7 and V is TRBV2; the match to TRBD1 covers 7 bases. V lost 1 base and J lost 3; bases outside the gene matches: 6. The length of the CDR3 is 15 residues. In germline, CDR1 is SNHLY, CDR2 FYNNEI. Variable domain in full (rest from reference TRBV2 and TRBJ2-7): EPEVTQTPSHQVTQMGQEVILRCVPISNHLYFYWYRQILGQKVEFLVSFYNNEISEKSEIFDDQFSVERPDGSNFTLKIRSTKLEDSAMYFCASSEGTGAFYEQYFGPGTRLTVT.

The V and J genes are TRBV6-1 and TRBJ1-1, with D perhaps matching TRBD1 (6 bases). Germline V gene sequence: CDR1 MNHNS, CDR2 SASEGT. Trimming took 3 bases from V and 1 from J, leaving 6 bases between them. This CDR3 comprises 13 residues. The CDR3 loop is CASSDRGNTEAFF. As DNA, the CDR3 is TGTGCCAGCAGTGACAGGGGGAACACTGAAGCTTTCTTT.

This clone was seen only a few times. This sequence joins TRBV6-1 and TRBJ1-1; D not resolved. Germline CDR1 and CDR2: MNHNS and SASEGT. V was clipped by 7 bases and J by 3 bases, with 15 bases between them. The CDR3 loop spans 14 amino acids. CDR3 sequence reads: CASTPGQSYTEAFF. CDR3 bases: TGTGCCAGCACCCCTGGCCAGTCTTACACTGAAGCTTTCTTT.

This clone was seen only a few times. J is TRBJ1-3 and V is TRBV11-2; the match to TRBD1 covers 8 bases. Germline V lookup: CDR1 SGHAT, CDR2 FQNNGV. The V gene end was trimmed by 5 bases and the J gene end by 3 bases; junction bases not matched to a gene: 9. The CDR3 totals 16 residues. The CDR3 nucleotides read TGTGCCAGCAGCCACGGACAGGGAGGGTATGGAAACACCATATATTTT. Amino acid sequence: CASSHGQGGYGNTIYF.

V is TRBV11-2 and J is TRBJ2-3, with 8 bases lining up with TRBD2. The CDR3 has 17 residues. The ends lost 0 bases at V and 0 bases at J; junction bases unmatched: 5. Germline assignment: CDR1 SGHAT and CDR2 FQNNGV. CDR3 region: CASSLDGKRGSTDTQYF. In DNA, the CDR3 is TGTGCCAGCAGCTTAGATGGGAAGCGGGGGAGCACAGATACGCAGTATTTT.

The genes are TRBV10-3 and TRBJ2-5; TRBD1 is a possible D gene (5 bases). The DNA end is a closer match to TRBJ2-7, so the J assignment may be wrong. There are 14 residues in the CDR3. Germline V gives CDR1 ENHRY, CDR2 SYGVKD. CDR3: CAISEGDRAYEQYF. The CDR3 coding sequence is TGTGCCATCAGTGAAGGGGATAGGGCTTACGAGCAGTACTTC.

This clone was seen a few times. The J gene is TRBJ1-1, the V gene TRBV7-9, with 8 bases fitting TRBD1. In germline, CDR1 is SEHNR, CDR2 FQNEAQ (reference sequence). With 6 bases clipped from V and 1 base from J, the junction kept 7 bases outside the gene matches. CDR3 size: 15 residues. The CDR3 reads CASSPDRDQNTEAFF. The CDR3, as DNA: TGTGCCAGCAGTCCGGACAGGGACCAGAACACTGAAGCTTTCTTT.

The chain employs TRBV7-2 and TRBJ2-7; D may be TRBD1 (5 bases). CDR3 length: 15 amino acids. Trimming shortened V by 1 base and J by 0 bases, and 10 bases separated the two germline ends. Germline V lookup: CDR1 SGHTA, CDR2 FQGNSA. The CDR3 loop is CASSLEVGPSYEQYF. In DNA form, the CDR3 reads TGTGCCAGCAGCTTAGAGGTGGGGCCCTCCTACGAGCAGTACTTC.

This chain connects TRBV28 to TRBJ2-1; possible D gene TRBD1, 6 bases. The germline CDR1 and CDR2 sequences are MDHEN and SYDVKM. Trimming left V 2 bases short and J 10 bases short, with 15 bases between. CDR3 length: 14 residues. This CDR3 reads CASSLVAGAREQFF. CDR3 nucleotide sequence: TGTGCCAGCAGTTTAGTGGCAGGGGCGAGGGAGCAGTTCTTC.

The rearrangement uses TRBV5-1 and TRBJ2-5; D possibly corresponds to TRBD2 (6 bases). The J call is uncertain, as TRBJ2-7 better fits the DNA end. Germline CDR1 is SGHRS and CDR2 is YFSETQ. CDR3 length equals 13 residues. Here the CDR3 DNA reads TGCGCCAGCAGCGGAGGGACCCCCTACGAGCAGTACTTC. Amino acids: CASSGGTPYEQYF.